This T cell receptor beta chain was sequenced for a study of T cell responses to AZD1222 COVID-19 vaccine. Study at large: Pooled samples include second doses given at about 4 or 12 weeks. Study outcomes and limitations: Mapped onto spike, vaccine-associated CD4 TCRs spanned it and were dominant at 160-218 and 743-854. Among AZD1222 vaccinees, only five to seven were seropositive at baseline. Clonal diversity may have been underestimated in mostly white British donors.

Notes on this clone: The antigen remains unidentified.

The table came from immunoSEQ multiplex PCR; TCRdb's copy has only in-frame clones and leaves some out. The sample has 85,000 to 95,000 clones; around 91% are singletons. Trimming at V came to 5 bases and at J to 2 bases, leaving 6 bases not matched to a gene. The CDR3 covers 15 residues. Germline CDR1 SGHTA, CDR2 FQGNSA. This receptor was identified in an adult in good health. The gene calls are TRBV7-2 and TRBJ1-5; 7 bases are shared with TRBD1. The sequencing here drew on peripheral blood, taken on day 0 of AZD1222 vaccination. The CDR3 DNA reads as TGTGCCAGCAGCCTCGGGACAGAACGCAATCAGCCCCAGCATTTT. Translation: CASSLGTERNQPQHF.